This T cell receptor beta chain was captured by sequencing in a study of PD-1 blockade in classical Hodgkin lymphoma. Here immunoSEQ multiplex PCR was the method, and the copy in TCRdb shows in-frame clones only, minus some. This sample has 98,000 or so clones; 80% to 90% occur once, and the top ten carry roughly 21%. This clone is labeled as large (0.1 to 1%). The target antigen is unknown. Germline V gives CDR1 LNHDA, CDR2 SQIVND (reference sequence). The V and J ends lost 0 bases and 0 bases respectively, with 6 bases between them. The CDR3 loop spans 15 amino acids. Each patient's relapse followed autologous stem cell transplantation, and brentuximab vedotin exposure varied. Best response was recorded as complete response, partial response or progressive disease. Study outcomes and limitations: The authors have not defined what causes the repertoire differences, possibly disease activity or prior therapy. Patients newly diagnosed and complete responders had comparable baseline diversity. Reported findings placed baseline TCR diversity lower in newly diagnosed patients (compared with healthy donors).

This receptor was taken from a human donor with classical Hodgkin lymphoma. The chain employs TRBV19 and TRBJ1-5; D is uncertain. The starting material was peripheral blood mononuclear cells (PBMCs), obtained before the second cycle of nivolumab. CDR3 coding DNA: TGTGCCAGTAGTATAGAAGACTATAGCAATCAGCCCCAGCATTTT. Its translation: CASSIEDYSNQPQHF.